The sequence of this TCR beta chain was determined in a study of patients and donors after allogeneic stem cell transplantation. CDR3 length: 16 residues. The germline V gene has CDR1 LGHNA and CDR2 YNFKEQ. The V end lost 2 bases, the J end lost 6 bases, and 19 bases lay between the germline ends. TCRdb re-called the RT-PCR reads with MiXCR, one entry per CDR3 protein. The data hold roughly 940,000 distinct CDR3 sequences, with about 20% observed a single time. Sequenced input: blood, either unsorted or a sorted T cell fraction (not recorded which). This TCR derives from a human donor who was either an allogeneic HSCT recipient or a stem cell or donor lymphocyte infusion donor (not recorded which). It is not recorded whose cells these are; they may come from a transplant donor. This chain uses TRBV4-2 with TRBJ1-2; tentatively, D is TRBD1 (6 bases). The CDR3: CASSQPRAHRAHGYTF. The DNA for the CDR3 is TGTGCCAGCAGCCAACCACGGGCACACAGGGCCCATGGCTACACCTTC.